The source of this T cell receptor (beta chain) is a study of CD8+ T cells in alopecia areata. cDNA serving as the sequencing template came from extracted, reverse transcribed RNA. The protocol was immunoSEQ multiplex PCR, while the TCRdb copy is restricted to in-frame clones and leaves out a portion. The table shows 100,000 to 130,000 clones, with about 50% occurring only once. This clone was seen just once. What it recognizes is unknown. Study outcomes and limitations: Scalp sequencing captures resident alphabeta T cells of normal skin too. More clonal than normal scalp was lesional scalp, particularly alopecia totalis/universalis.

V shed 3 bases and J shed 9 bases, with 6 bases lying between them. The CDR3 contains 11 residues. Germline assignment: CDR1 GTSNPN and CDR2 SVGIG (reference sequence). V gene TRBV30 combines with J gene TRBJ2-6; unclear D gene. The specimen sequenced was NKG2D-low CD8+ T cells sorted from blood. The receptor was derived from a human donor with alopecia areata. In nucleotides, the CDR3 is TGTGCCTGGAGGACTTACAACGTCCTGACTTTC. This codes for CAWRTYNVLTF.